The rows below give T cell receptor beta chains drawn from one sample of a study of blood T cell repertoires in COVID-19. Produced via immunoSEQ multiplex PCR; TCRdb's table is partial and in-frame only. The profile shows about 200,000 clones, around three quarters of them singletons. The sequenced sample consisted of PBMCs or T cells enriched from blood (not recorded which). All receptors derive from a woman aged 45-59 years with acute COVID-19. Both conserved end residues are part of each CDR3. Fields, in order: D gene, V gene, clone size, J gene, CDR3 length, CDR3 protein, CDR3 DNA. D genes are given only for firm matches. Clone size appears in some rows only: once, few, many, or a class for an expanded clone.

>TRBD1|TRBV27|-|TRBJ1-6|15
CASSFDRADNSPLHF
TGTGCCAGCAGTTTCGACAGGGCCGATAATTCACCCCTCCACTTT
>-|TRBV30|-|TRBJ1-1|16
CAWRTGLGRVNTEAFF
TGTGCCTGGAGAACAGGGTTGGGAAGGGTGAACACTGAAGCTTTCTTT
>TRBD1|TRBV5-4|-|TRBJ2-2|16
CASSSGRTGDTGELFF
TGTGCCAGCAGCAGCGGCCGGACAGGGGACACCGGGGAGCTGTTTTTT
>-|TRBV25-1|medium-sized|TRBJ2-1|13
CASSRGGYNEQFF
TGTGCCAGCAGTAGGGGGGGATACAATGAGCAGTTCTTC
>TRBD1|TRBV7-9|-|TRBJ1-4|14
CASSLRQGREKLFF
TGTGCCAGCAGCTTAAGACAGGGGAGGGAAAAACTGTTTTTT
>TRBD1|TRBV5-4|-|TRBJ1-2|13
CASSFDRGYGYTF
TGTGCCAGCAGCTTTGACAGGGGGTATGGCTACACCTTC
>-|TRBV6-5|once|TRBJ2-3|12
CASRGAPDTQYF
TGTGCCAGCAGGGGGGCCCCAGATACGCAGTATTTT
>TRBD1|TRBV6-5|-|TRBJ1-5|15
CASSENRGFNQPQHF
TGTGCCAGCAGCGAGAACAGGGGGTTCAATCAGCCCCAGCATTTT
>-|TRBV28|-|TRBJ2-3|15
CASIKGGLAGDTQYF
TGTGCCAGCATCAAAGGCGGACTCGCGGGAGATACGCAGTATTTT
>-|TRBV19|many|TRBJ1-2|14
CASSIRTANYGYTF
TGTGCCAGTAGTATCAGGACAGCTAACTATGGCTACACCTTC
>-|TRBV7-8|-|TRBJ2-2|14
CASSFGQITGELFF
TGTGCCAGCAGCTTCGGACAGATCACCGGGGAGCTGTTTTTT
>-|TRBV19|few|TRBJ1-4|11
CATGAYEKLFF
TGTGCCACTGGGGCATATGAAAAACTGTTTTTT
>-|TRBV5-5|-|TRBJ1-5|14
CASSFRDSNQPQHF
TGTGCCAGCAGCTTTAGAGATAGCAATCAGCCCCAGCATTTT
>TRBD2|TRBV5-1|-|TRBJ2-5|16
CASSLSGGAGQETQYF
TGCGCCAGCAGCTTGAGCGGGGGGGCCGGGCAAGAGACCCAGTACTTC
>-|TRBV21-1|-|TRBJ2-6|19
CASNIKRLAGCLGANVLTF
TGTGCCAGCAACATAAAGAGACTAGCGGGATGTCTTGGGGCCAACGTCCTGACTTTC
>-|TRBV24-1|-|TRBJ1-2|14
CATSDPQGRRGYTF
TGTGCCACCAGTGACCCCCAGGGGAGACGCGGCTACACCTTC
>-|TRBV25-1|-|TRBJ1-6|15
CASQPQGWKDSPLHF
TGTGCCAGTCAACCACAGGGTTGGAAGGATTCACCCCTCCACTTT
>-|TRBV5-5|-|TRBJ1-1|13
CASSPGQPKVAFF
TGTGCCAGCAGCCCAGGACAGCCGAAGGTAGCTTTCTTT
>-|TRBV6-2/TRBV6-3|few|TRBJ1-1|14
CASSYEGGYTEAFF
TGTGCCAGCAGTTACGAGGGTGGGTACACTGAAGCTTTCTTT
>-|TRBV21-1|few|TRBJ1-6|18
CASSQLAGQGSGKSPLHF
TGTGCCAGCAGCCAGTTAGCTGGACAGGGCTCAGGCAAATCACCCCTCCACTTT
>-|TRBV6-5|-|TRBJ1-2|15
CASSYGGALNYGYTF
TGTGCCAGCAGTTACGGGGGGGCCCTTAACTATGGCTACACCTTC
>TRBD1|TRBV24-1|-|TRBJ1-5|16
CATSEPGTGDNQPQHF
TGTGCCACCAGTGAGCCCGGGACAGGCGATAATCAGCCCCAGCATTTT
>-|TRBV6-2/TRBV6-3|-|TRBJ1-1|13
CASSYSRSTEAFF
TGTGCCAGCAGTTACTCCCGTTCCACTGAAGCTTTCTTT
>TRBD1|TRBV3-1/TRBV3-2|-|TRBJ2-3|17
CASSPPTGEVSQDTQYF
TGTGCCAGCAGCCCGCCGACAGGGGAGGTTTCGCAAGATACGCAGTATTTT
>-|TRBV13|-|TRBJ2-5|17
CASSLATSRITQETQYF
TGTGCCAGCAGCTTGGCCACTAGCCGGATAACCCAAGAGACCCAGTACTTC
>TRBD2|TRBV7-8|once|TRBJ2-1|11
CAAGGGNEQFF
TGTGCTGCCGGGGGGGGGAATGAGCAGTTCTTC
>TRBD1|TRBV19|-|TRBJ1-6|17
CASSPSWRTGGNSPLHF
TGTGCCAGTAGTCCCAGTTGGAGAACAGGGGGTAATTCACCCCTCCACTTT
>TRBD1|TRBV28|-|TRBJ1-1|14
CASRPGGAPTEAFF
TGTGCCAGCCGGCCAGGGGGTGCCCCAACTGAAGCTTTCTTT
>TRBD2|TRBV28|-|TRBJ2-3|15
CATAFGGAGTDTQYF
TGTGCCACTGCTTTCGGGGGGGCTGGCACAGATACGCAGTATTTT
>TRBD2|TRBV7-2|-|TRBJ2-4|17
CASSFPSSGGAKNIQYF
TGTGCCAGCAGCTTCCCGAGTAGCGGGGGGGCGAAAAACATTCAGTACTTC
>TRBD1|TRBV6-6|-|TRBJ2-1|15
CASSLGQGMADEQFF
TGTGCCAGCAGTTTGGGACAGGGGATGGCGGATGAGCAGTTCTTC
>TRBD1|TRBV28|-|TRBJ1-5|15
CASSSGQGVGQPQHF
TGTGCCAGCAGTTCGGGACAGGGTGTCGGTCAGCCCCAGCATTTT
>TRBD1|TRBV7-6|-|TRBJ1-1|15
CASRRTGAMNTEAFF
TGTGCCAGCAGGAGGACAGGGGCAATGAACACTGAAGCTTTCTTT
>-|TRBV29-1|-|TRBJ2-3|14
CSVKRGIFTDTQYF
TGCAGCGTTAAGAGGGGGATCTTCACAGATACGCAGTATTTT
>TRBD1|TRBV6-5|-|TRBJ1-1|14
CASREDRGQGEAFF
TGTGCCAGCAGGGAGGACAGGGGGCAGGGTGAAGCTTTCTTT
>-|TRBV3-1/TRBV3-2|-|TRBJ2-1|12
CASSQTDNEQFF
TGTGCCAGCAGCCAAACAGACAATGAGCAGTTCTTC
>TRBD1|TRBV18|-|TRBJ1-4|17
CASSATIGTGAGEKLFF
TGTGCCAGCTCAGCCACGATCGGGACAGGGGCAGGGGAAAAACTGTTTTTT
>-|TRBV7-2|-|TRBJ2-5|14
CASSLEDSQETQYF
TGTGCCAGCAGCTTAGAAGACAGCCAAGAGACCCAGTACTTC
>-|TRBV27|-|TRBJ2-3|16
CASSLGAGGSTDTQYF
TGTGCCAGCAGTCTGGGAGCCGGCGGGAGCACAGATACGCAGTATTTT
>-|TRBV28|few|TRBJ1-1|15
CASSPGWGRFREAFF
TGTGCCAGCAGCCCCGGGTGGGGGCGCTTCCGTGAAGCTTTCTTT
>TRBD1|TRBV19|few|TRBJ1-1|12
CASQGAETEAFF
TGTGCCAGCCAGGGGGCGGAAACTGAAGCTTTCTTT
>-|TRBV27|-|TRBJ1-5|13
CASSFGQSQPQHF
TGTGCCAGCAGTTTTGGGCAGAGTCAGCCCCAGCATTTT
>TRBD1|TRBV27|few|TRBJ1-4|14
CASGDRGPNEKLFF
TGTGCCAGCGGCGACAGGGGCCCAAATGAAAAACTGTTTTTT
>-|TRBV3-1/TRBV3-2|-|TRBJ1-1|11
CATLGVSEAFF
TGTGCTACCCTCGGGGTGTCTGAAGCTTTCTTT
>TRBD1|TRBV28|-|TRBJ1-5|16
CASSLSGTASNQPQHF
TGTGCCAGCAGTTTATCCGGGACAGCTAGCAATCAGCCCCAGCATTTT
>TRBD2|TRBV7-6|-|TRBJ2-1|20
CASSLGSPYSVAGVYNEQFF
TGTGCCAGCAGCTTAGGTTCACCATATTCGGTAGCGGGGGTGTACAATGAGCAGTTCTTC
>-|TRBV10-3|-|TRBJ1-5|15
CAISPSGGYNQPQHF
TGTGCCATCAGCCCCTCGGGGGGTTACAATCAGCCCCAGCATTTT
>TRBD1|TRBV7-9|-|TRBJ2-2|18
CASSSPQGGQGRTGELFF
TGTGCCAGCAGCTCTCCTCAAGGGGGACAGGGAAGGACCGGGGAGCTGTTTTTT
>TRBD2|TRBV5-4|once|TRBJ2-3|17
CASSLTGLAGRTDTQYF
TGTGCCAGCAGCCTCACGGGACTAGCGGGGCGCACAGATACGCAGTATTTT
>-|TRBV4-1|-|TRBJ1-3|18
CASSQGAPRGTSGNTIYF
TGCGCCAGCAGCCAAGGCGCCCCGAGGGGGACCTCTGGAAACACCATATATTTT